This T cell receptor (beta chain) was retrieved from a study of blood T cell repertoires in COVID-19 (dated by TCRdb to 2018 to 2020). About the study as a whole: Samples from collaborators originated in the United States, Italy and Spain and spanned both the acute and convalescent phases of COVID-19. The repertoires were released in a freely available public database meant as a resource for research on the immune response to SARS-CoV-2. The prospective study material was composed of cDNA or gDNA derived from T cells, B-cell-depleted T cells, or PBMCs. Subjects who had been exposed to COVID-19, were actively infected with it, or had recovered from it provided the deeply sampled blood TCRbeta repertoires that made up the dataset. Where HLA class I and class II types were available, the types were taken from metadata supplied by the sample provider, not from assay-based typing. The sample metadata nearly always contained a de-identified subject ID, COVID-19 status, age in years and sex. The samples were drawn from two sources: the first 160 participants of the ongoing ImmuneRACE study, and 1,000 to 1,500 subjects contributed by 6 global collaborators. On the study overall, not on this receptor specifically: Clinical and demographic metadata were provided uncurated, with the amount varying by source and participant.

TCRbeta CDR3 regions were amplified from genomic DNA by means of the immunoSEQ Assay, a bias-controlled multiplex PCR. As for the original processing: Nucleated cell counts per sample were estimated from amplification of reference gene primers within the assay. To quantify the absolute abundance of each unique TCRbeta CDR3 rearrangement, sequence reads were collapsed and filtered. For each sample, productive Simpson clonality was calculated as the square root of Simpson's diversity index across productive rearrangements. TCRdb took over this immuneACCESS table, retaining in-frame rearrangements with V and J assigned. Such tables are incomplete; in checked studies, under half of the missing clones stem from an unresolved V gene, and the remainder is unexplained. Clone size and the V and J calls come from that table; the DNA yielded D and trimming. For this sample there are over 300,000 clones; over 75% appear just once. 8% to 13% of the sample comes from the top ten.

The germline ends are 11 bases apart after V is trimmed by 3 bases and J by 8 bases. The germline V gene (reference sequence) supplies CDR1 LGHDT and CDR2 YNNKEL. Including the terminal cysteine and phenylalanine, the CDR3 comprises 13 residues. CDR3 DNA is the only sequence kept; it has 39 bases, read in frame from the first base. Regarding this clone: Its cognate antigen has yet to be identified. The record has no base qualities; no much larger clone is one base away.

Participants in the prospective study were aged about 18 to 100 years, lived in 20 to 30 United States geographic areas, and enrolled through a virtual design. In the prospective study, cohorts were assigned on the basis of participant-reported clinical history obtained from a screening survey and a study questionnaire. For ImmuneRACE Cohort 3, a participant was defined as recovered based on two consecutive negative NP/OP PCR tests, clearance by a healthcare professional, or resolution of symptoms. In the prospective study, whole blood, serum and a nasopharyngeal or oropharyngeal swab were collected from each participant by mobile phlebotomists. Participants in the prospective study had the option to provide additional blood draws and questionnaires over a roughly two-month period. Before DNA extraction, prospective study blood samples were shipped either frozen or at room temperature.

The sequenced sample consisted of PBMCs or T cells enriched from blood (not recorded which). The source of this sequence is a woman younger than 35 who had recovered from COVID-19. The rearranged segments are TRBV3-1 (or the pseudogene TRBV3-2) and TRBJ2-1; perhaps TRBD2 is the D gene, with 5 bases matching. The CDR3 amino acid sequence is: CASSQSLAYEQFF. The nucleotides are TGTGCCAGCAGCCAGAGTTTAGCGTATGAGCAGTTCTTC.